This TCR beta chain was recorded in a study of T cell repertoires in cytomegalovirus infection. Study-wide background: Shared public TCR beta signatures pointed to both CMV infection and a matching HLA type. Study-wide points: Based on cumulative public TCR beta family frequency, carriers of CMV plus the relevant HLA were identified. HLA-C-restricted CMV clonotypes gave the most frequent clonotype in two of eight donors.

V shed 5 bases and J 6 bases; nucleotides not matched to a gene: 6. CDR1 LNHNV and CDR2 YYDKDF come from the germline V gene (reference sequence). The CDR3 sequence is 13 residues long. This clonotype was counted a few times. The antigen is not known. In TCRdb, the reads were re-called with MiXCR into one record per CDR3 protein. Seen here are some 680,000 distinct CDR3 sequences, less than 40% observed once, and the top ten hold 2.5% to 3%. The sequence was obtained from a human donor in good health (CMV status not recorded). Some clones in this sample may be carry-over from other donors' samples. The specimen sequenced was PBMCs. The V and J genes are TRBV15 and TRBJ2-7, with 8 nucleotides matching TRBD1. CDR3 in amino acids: CATSSYRGAEQYF. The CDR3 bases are TGTGCCACCAGCTCGTACAGGGGGGCCGAGCAGTACTTC.